Given below is one T cell receptor beta chain in context. MiXCR was run by TCRdb on the PCR reads, yielding one entry per CDR3 protein. The data show hundreds of thousands of distinct CDR3 sequences, less than 30% seen once. The CDR3 consists of 12 residues. Looked up from germline, CDR1 is SGHDT and CDR2 is YYEEEE. V was pared by 5 bases and J by 7 bases, with 13 bases between. This entry comes from a study of molecular identifiers for immune sequencing clone quantification. This sequence joins TRBV5-6 and TRBJ2-7; D is perhaps TRBD2 (6 bases). The sequencing sample was made of naive CD8+ T cells from blood, with Jurkat cell RNA spiked in. The subset denotes: FACS-sorted CD8+CD4-CCR7+CD45RA+ naive T cells. This receptor was taken from a human donor in good health. Some libraries in this study had Jurkat cell RNA spiked in. The CDR3 is CASRGVAGEQYF. The CDR3 bases are TGTGCCAGCAGGGGGGTCGCGGGGGAGCAGTACTTC.